The source of this T cell receptor (beta chain) is a study of regulatory T cells in long-lasting Graves disease. This clonotype was detected many times. In germline, CDR1 is MNHEY, CDR2 SMNVEV (reference sequence). V lost 4 bases and J lost 2, with 19 bases in between. The CDR3 contains 17 residues. Time point indicated: newly diagnosed GD, antithyroid drugs for less than 3 months. RNA extracted from PBMCs served as the sequencing template. To make TCR beta libraries, researchers used iRepertoire HTBI primers and Arm-PCR of CDR3 regions. TCRdb re-derived calls from the multiplex PCR reads in MiXCR, one entry per CDR3 protein. The table includes about 540,000 distinct CDR3 sequences, approximately 13% detected once. These same records also appear under a second study, on T cells in Graves' hyperthyroidism and ophthalmopathy.

The chain uses TRBV27 and TRBJ2-3; D is possibly TRBD1 (6 bases). The clonotype originates from a man under 40 with Graves disease. The specimen was peripheral blood mononuclear cells (PBMCs), collected at new diagnosis, from a patient treated with antithyroid drugs. CDR3 region: CASSSKPPGENTDTQYF. The CDR3 region has the DNA TGTGCCAGCAGTTCTAAACCCCCAGGGGAAAACACAGATACGCAGTATTTT.